This T cell receptor (beta chain) was recovered during a study of T cell clonality in common variable immunodeficiency. Study-level points and caveats: Common variable immunodeficiency TCR beta sequences reportedly had fewer deletions and N-nucleotide insertions.

This clone was seen a few times. The antigen is not known. Reduced serum IgG, IgA and/or IgM plus specific antibody deficiency defined CVID. Of CVID subjects, about 15 were female and 30 or so male, mean age roughly 40. Sequencing input was equivalent genomic DNA from CVID and controls. The data were produced by immunoSEQ multiplex PCR, yet TCRdb's version contains in-frame clones alone and is incomplete. The repertoire yields 15,000 to 20,000 clones, none seen only once; the top ten contain over 6.5%. The clonotype was recovered from a human donor with common variable immunodeficiency. The sample comprised peripheral blood mononuclear cells.

The CDR3 here is CAWSLGRVHNEQFF. The covered CDR3 bases are TGTGCCTGGAGTTTAGGGCGGGTCCACAATGAG. V gene TRBV30 combines with J gene TRBJ2-1; D may be TRBD2 (5 bases). The read finishes 3 residues shy of the CDR3 end, and the germline J gene is used to complete it. CDR1 GTSNPN and CDR2 SVGIG come from the germline V gene (reference sequence). The ends were cut back, 2 bases at V and 5 bases at J, with 13 bases in the middle. This CDR3 spans 14 amino acids.